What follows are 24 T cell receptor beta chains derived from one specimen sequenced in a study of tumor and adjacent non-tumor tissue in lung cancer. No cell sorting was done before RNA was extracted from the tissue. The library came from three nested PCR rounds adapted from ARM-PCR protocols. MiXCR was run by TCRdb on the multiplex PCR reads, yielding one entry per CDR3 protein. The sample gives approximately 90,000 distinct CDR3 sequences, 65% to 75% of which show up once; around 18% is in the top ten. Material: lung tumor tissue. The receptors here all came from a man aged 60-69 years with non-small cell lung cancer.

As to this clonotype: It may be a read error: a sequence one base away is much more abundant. The CDR3 sequence: CASSLPGQGREQCF. DNA for the CDR3: TGTGCCAGCAGTTTGCCGGGACAGGGTAGGGAGCAGTGCTTC. The rearrangement joins TRBV14 to TRBJ2-7; the match to TRBD1 covers 9 bases. This CDR3 is built from 14 residues. Germline V gene sequence: CDR1 SGHDN, CDR2 FVKESK.

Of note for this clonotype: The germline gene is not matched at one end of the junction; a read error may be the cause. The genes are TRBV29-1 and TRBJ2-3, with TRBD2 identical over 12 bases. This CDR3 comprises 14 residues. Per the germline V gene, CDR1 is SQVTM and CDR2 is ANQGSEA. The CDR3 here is CSVGLAGVRDTQYF. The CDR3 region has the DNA TGCAGCGTTGGACTAGCGGGAGTGAGAGATACGCAATATTTT.

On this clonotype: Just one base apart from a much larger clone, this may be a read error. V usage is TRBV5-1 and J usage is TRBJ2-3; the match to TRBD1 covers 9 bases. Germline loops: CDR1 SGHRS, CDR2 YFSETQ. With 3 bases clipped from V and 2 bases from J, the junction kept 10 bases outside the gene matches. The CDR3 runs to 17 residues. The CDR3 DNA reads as TGCGCCAGCAGCTCCTACCGGGACAGGGTAACCACAGATACGCAGTATTTT. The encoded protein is CASSSYRDRVTTDTQYF.

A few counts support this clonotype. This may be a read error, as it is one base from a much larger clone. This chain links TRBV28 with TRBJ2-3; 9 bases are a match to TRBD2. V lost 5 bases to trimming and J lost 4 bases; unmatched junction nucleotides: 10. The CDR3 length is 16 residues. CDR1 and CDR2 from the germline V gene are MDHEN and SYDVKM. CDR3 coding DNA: TGTGCCAGCAGTCGACTAGCGGTGGGCGGAGCAGATACGCAGTATTTT. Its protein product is CASSRLAVGGADTQYF.

This CDR3 reads CATSRDRVGYTF. CDR3 nucleotide sequence: TGTGCCACCAGCAGGGACAGGGTTGGCTACACCTTC. The genes are TRBV15 and TRBJ1-2; 8 positions match TRBD1. Unmatched junction bases numbered 1, after V lost 3 bases and J lost 7 bases. Germline-derived CDR1 and CDR2 are LNHNV and YYDKDF (reference sequence). The CDR3 extends over 12 amino acids.

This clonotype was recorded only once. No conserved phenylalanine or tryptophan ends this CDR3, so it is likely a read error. CDR3 region: CASSLTNLAGGGIEQFC. The DNA of the CDR3 is TGTGCCAGCAGCCTAACCAACCTAGCGGGAGGGGGTATTGAGCAGTTCTGC. This chain joins TRBV5-6 and TRBJ2-1, with 12 nucleotides matching TRBD2. The CDR3 consists of 17 residues. Germline lookup yields CDR1 SGHDT and CDR2 YYEEEE. Unmatched junction bases numbered 14, after V lost 4 bases and J lost 9 bases.

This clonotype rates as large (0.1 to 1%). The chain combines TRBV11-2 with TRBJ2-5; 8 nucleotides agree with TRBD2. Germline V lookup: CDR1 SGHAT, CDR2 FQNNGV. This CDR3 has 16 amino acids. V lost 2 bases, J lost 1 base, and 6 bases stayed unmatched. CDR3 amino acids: CASSLHGLAVQETQYF. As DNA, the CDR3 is TGTGCCAGCAGCTTACACGGACTAGCCGTCCAAGAGACCCAGTACTTC.

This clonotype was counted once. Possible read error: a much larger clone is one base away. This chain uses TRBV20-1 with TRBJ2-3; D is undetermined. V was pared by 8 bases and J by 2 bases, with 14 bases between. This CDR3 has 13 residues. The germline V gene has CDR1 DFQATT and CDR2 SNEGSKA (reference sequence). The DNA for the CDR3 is TGCAGTACTTTGGGGATACCCACAGATACGCAGTATTTT. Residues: CSTLGIPTDTQYF.

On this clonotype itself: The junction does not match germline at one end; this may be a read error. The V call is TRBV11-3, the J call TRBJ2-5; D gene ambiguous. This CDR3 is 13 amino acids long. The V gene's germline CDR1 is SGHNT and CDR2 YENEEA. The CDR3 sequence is CASSLDFSTIQYF. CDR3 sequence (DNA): TGTGCCAGCAGCCTAGATTTTTCAACTATCCAGTATTTC.

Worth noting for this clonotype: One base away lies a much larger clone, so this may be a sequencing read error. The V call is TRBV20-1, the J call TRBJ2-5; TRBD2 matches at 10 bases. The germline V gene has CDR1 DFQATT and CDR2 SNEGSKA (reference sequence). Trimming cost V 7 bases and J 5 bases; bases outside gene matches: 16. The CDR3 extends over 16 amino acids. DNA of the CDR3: TGCAGTGTTCCAAAGGGTAGCGGGAGGAGTCGGGAGACCCAGTACTTC. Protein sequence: CSVPKGSGRSRETQYF.

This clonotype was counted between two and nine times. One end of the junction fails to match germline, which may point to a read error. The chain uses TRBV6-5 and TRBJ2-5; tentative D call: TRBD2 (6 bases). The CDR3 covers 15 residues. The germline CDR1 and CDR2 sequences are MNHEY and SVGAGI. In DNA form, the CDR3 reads TGTGTCAGCAGCCCCGTCGGGGGAATCCATGAGACCCAGTACTTC. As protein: CVSSPVGGIHETQYF.

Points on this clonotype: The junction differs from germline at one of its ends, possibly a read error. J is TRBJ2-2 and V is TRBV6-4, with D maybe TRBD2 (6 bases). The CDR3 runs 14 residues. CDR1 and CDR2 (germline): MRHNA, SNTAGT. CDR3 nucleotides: TGTGTCAGCAGTATTATGGAGGGGACCGGGGAGCTGTTTTTT. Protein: CVSSIMEGTGELFF.

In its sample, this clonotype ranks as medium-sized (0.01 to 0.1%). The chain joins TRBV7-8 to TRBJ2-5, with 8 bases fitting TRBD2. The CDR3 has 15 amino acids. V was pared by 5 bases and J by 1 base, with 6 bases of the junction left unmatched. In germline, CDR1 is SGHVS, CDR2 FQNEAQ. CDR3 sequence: CASSPTGGVQETQYF. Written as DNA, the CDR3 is TGTGCCAGCAGCCCCACGGGAGGGGTCCAAGAGACCCAGTACTTC.

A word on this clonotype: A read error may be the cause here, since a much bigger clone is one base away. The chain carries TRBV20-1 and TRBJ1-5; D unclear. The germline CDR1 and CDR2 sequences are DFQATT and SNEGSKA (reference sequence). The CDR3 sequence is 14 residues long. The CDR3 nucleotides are TGCAGTTCTAGACTGGGCTCGAGCAATCAGCCCCAGCATTTT. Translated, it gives CSSRLGSSNQPQHF.

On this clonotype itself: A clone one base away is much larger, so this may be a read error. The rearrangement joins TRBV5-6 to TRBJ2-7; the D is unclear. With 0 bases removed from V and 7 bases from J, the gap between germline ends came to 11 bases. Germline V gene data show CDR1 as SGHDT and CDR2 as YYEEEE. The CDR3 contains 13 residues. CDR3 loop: CASSLGFVGEQYF. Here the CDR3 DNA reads TGTGCCAGCAGCTTGGGTTTCGTGGGTGAGCAGTACTTC.

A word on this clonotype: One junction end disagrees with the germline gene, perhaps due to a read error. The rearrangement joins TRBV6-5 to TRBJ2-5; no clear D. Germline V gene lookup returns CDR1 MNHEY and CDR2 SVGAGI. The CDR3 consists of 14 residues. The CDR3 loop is CASSYQVSQEIQYF. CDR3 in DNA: TGTGCCAGCAGTTACCAGGTTAGCCAAGAGATCCAGTACTTC.

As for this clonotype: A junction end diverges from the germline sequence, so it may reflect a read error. CDR3 amino acids: CNVVPYQSSGEDSYTF. Written as DNA, the CDR3 is TGCAACGTTGTCCCTTATCAATCCTCGGGAGAAGATAGCTACACCTTC. The chain links TRBV29-1 to TRBJ1-2, with D uncertain. From germline, CDR1 is SQVTM and CDR2 ANQGSEA. The CDR3 is made up of 16 amino acids.

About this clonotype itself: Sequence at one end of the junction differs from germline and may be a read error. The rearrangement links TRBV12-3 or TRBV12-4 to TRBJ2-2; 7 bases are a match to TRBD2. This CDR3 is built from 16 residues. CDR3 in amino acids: CASSLVGGSATGEPFF. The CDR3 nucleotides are TGTGCCAGCAGTTTAGTGGGGGGGAGCGCCACCGGGGAGCCGTTTTTT.

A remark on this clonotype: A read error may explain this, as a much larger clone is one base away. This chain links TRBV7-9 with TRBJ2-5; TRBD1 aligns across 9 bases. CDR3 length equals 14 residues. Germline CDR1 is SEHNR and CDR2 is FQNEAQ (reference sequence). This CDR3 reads CVSSETTGGETQYF. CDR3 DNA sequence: TGTGTCAGCAGCGAGACGACAGGGGGGGAGACCCAGTACTTC.

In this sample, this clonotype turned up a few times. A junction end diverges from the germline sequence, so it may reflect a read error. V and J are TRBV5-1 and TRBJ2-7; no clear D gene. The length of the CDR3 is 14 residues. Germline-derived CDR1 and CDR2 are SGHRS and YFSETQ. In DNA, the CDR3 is TGCTCCAGCAGCCCCGATCCAGCAACCTACGAGCAGTACTTC. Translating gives CSSSPDPATYEQYF.

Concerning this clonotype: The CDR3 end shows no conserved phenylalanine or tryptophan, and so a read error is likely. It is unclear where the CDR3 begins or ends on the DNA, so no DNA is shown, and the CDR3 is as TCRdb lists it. CDR3 in amino acids: CASSLAGDYGYAL. The chain combines TRBV11-1 with TRBJ1-2. The CDR3 length equals 13 residues, ends included. Germline-derived CDR1 and CDR2 are SGHAT and FQDESV (reference sequence).

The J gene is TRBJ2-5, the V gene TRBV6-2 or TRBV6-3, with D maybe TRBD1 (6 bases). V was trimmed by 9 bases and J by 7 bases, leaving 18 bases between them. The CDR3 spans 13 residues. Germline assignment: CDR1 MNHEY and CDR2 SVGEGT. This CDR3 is CARGYGVQGTQYF. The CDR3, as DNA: TGTGCCAGAGGTTATGGGGTACAGGGGACCCAGTACTTC.

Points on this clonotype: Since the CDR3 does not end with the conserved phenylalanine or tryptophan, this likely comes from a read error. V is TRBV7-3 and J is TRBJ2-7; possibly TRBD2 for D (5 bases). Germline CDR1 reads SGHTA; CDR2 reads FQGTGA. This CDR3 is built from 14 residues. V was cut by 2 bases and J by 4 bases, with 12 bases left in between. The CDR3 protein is CASSLGGRVYEQYS. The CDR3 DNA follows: TGTGCCAGCAGCTTAGGAGGTCGCGTATACGAGCAGTACTCC.

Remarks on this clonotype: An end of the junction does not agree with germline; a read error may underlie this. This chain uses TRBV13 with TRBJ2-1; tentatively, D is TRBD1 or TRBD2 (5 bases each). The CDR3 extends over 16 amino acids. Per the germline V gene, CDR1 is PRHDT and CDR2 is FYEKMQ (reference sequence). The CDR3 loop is CGSSQVGVSSYNEQFF. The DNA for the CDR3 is TGTGGCAGCAGCCAAGTGGGGGTGAGCTCCTACAATGAGCAGTTCTTC.